This T cell receptor beta chain was documented in a study of OX40 agonist ivuxolimab in advanced cancers. Study as a whole: The patients' treatment was ivuxolimab, an agonistic anti-OX40 (CD134) antibody. The patients received ivuxolimab by intravenous route every 2 weeks at 0.01 to 10 mg/kg. Three partial responders included one hepatocellular carcinoma patient and two cutaneous melanoma patients.

The table came from immunoSEQ multiplex PCR; TCRdb's copy has only in-frame clones and leaves some out. This sample yields some 81,000 clones, of which 80% to 90% are seen a single time; less than 0.85% belongs to the top ten. This CDR3 comprises 10 residues. Trimming removed 4 bases at V and 6 bases at J, with 5 bases between. Germline V gives CDR1 SQVTM, CDR2 ANQGSEA. The V call is TRBV29-1, the J call TRBJ2-3; no definite D call. The sequence was collected from an adult with an advanced solid tumor such as melanoma, head and neck, liver or kidney cancer. Sequencing used CD4+ or CD8+ T cells sorted from blood, obtained in a trial of the OX40 agonist ivuxolimab. The CDR3 DNA follows: TGCAGCGTTGCTATGGATACGCAGTATTTT. Residues: CSVAMDTQYF.